A selection of T cell receptor beta chains follows, all from one sample in a study of blood T cell repertoires in COVID-19. This table comes from immunoSEQ multiplex PCR, and its TCRdb copy is limited to in-frame clones, with some not included. The sample includes approximately 250,000 clones, around four fifths of them seen just once. The sample comprised peripheral blood. The receptors were sampled from a man aged 60 to 69 with acute or convalescent COVID-19. Each CDR3 is given with its conserved first and last residue. A D gene is named only where the DNA matches it firmly. Clone size is not always given. Where it is, it says once, few, many or a class for expanded clones.

v_gene: TRBV4-2
j_gene: TRBJ1-2
d_gene: -
abundance: -
CDR3nt: TGTGCCAGCAGCCAAGATTGGGTGGGGCAATATGGCTACACCTTC
CDR3aa: CASSQDWVGQYGYTF

v_gene: TRBV21-1
j_gene: TRBJ1-1
d_gene: -
abundance: -
CDR3nt: TGTGCCAGCACCCCTCCGGGACAGGGGGCCAGGAACACTGAAGCTTTCTTT
CDR3aa: CASTPPGQGARNTEAFF

v_gene: TRBV5-1
j_gene: TRBJ2-5
d_gene: TRBD2
abundance: -
CDR3nt: TGCGCCAGCAGCTTGGTGTCTAGCGGAGCCGCCGGGGAGACCCAGTACTTC
CDR3aa: CASSLVSSGAAGETQYF

v_gene: TRBV21-1
j_gene: TRBJ2-5
d_gene: -
abundance: -
CDR3nt: TGTGCCAGCAGCAAACCCCCAGGCCAGGAGACCCAGTACTTC
CDR3aa: CASSKPPGQETQYF

v_gene: TRBV19
j_gene: TRBJ2-3
d_gene: TRBD2
abundance: -
CDR3nt: TGTGCCAGTATGTCGGTGGGGAGCGGGAGCGGCCCAGATACGCAGTATTTT
CDR3aa: CASMSVGSGSGPDTQYF

v_gene: TRBV15
j_gene: TRBJ2-3
d_gene: TRBD1
abundance: -
CDR3nt: TGTGCCACCAGGCAGGGGGCAGCGGATACGCAGTATTTT
CDR3aa: CATRQGAADTQYF

v_gene: TRBV2
j_gene: TRBJ1-3
d_gene: -
abundance: -
CDR3nt: TGTGCCAGCAGTGAAGCGCTTCGGGGTACTGGAAACACCATATATTTT
CDR3aa: CASSEALRGTGNTIYF

v_gene: TRBV20-1
j_gene: TRBJ1-5
d_gene: -
abundance: -
CDR3nt: TGCAGTGCTAGTGTCCCCGGCAGGGTCAATAGCAATCAGCCCCAGCATTTT
CDR3aa: CSASVPGRVNSNQPQHF

v_gene: TRBV5-1
j_gene: TRBJ2-3
d_gene: -
abundance: -
CDR3nt: TGCGCCAGCAGCGAAGGGGCAGATACGCAGTATTTT
CDR3aa: CASSEGADTQYF

v_gene: TRBV14
j_gene: TRBJ1-5
d_gene: -
abundance: -
CDR3nt: TGTGCCAGCAGCCAAGGGGCCTCTGGGCCCCAGCATTTT
CDR3aa: CASSQGASGPQHF

v_gene: TRBV7-2
j_gene: TRBJ2-7
d_gene: -
abundance: -
CDR3nt: TGTGCCAGCAGCTTAGCGGGGGCGAACTACGAGCAGTACTTC
CDR3aa: CASSLAGANYEQYF

v_gene: TRBV2
j_gene: TRBJ2-3
d_gene: TRBD1
abundance: -
CDR3nt: TGTGCCAGCAGTGAAGCCGGACAGGGGACAGATACGCAGTATTTT
CDR3aa: CASSEAGQGTDTQYF

v_gene: TRBV12-5
j_gene: TRBJ1-6
d_gene: -
abundance: few
CDR3nt: TGTGCTAGTGGTTTGGAGGGGATTTCACCCCTCCACTTT
CDR3aa: CASGLEGISPLHF

v_gene: TRBV10-2
j_gene: TRBJ2-7
d_gene: TRBD1
abundance: -
CDR3nt: TGCGCCAGCAGCCCGACAGGGTTTAATCCCTACGAGCAGTACTTC
CDR3aa: CASSPTGFNPYEQYF

v_gene: TRBV5-6
j_gene: TRBJ2-2
d_gene: TRBD1
abundance: -
CDR3nt: TGTGCCAGCAGCTTGACAGGGGCCATGAACACCGGGGAGCTGTTTTTT
CDR3aa: CASSLTGAMNTGELFF

v_gene: TRBV10-3
j_gene: TRBJ1-2
d_gene: TRBD1
abundance: -
CDR3nt: TGTGCCATCAGCCGCCCGGGACAGGGTGGCTATGGCTACACCTTC
CDR3aa: CAISRPGQGGYGYTF

v_gene: TRBV7-2
j_gene: TRBJ2-3
d_gene: -
abundance: -
CDR3nt: TGTGCCAGCAGCTCCAAGGGGGTTTCCTCAGATACGCAGTATTTT
CDR3aa: CASSSKGVSSDTQYF

v_gene: TRBV4-2
j_gene: TRBJ2-3
d_gene: -
abundance: few
CDR3nt: TGTGCCAGCAGCCAAGATGTCAACAGGATAAGCACAGATACGCAGTATTTT
CDR3aa: CASSQDVNRISTDTQYF

v_gene: TRBV9
j_gene: TRBJ1-5
d_gene: TRBD1
abundance: -
CDR3nt: TGTGCCAGCAGCGCCCGGACAGGGGGGAATCAGCCCCAGCATTTT
CDR3aa: CASSARTGGNQPQHF

v_gene: TRBV30
j_gene: TRBJ1-4
d_gene: -
abundance: -
CDR3nt: TGTGCCTGGAGTAGAGGGGGAAGCGGTGAAAAACTGTTTTTT
CDR3aa: CAWSRGGSGEKLFF

v_gene: TRBV9
j_gene: TRBJ1-3
d_gene: -
abundance: -
CDR3nt: TGTGCCAGCAGTCTCGGAGGGGACTCTGGAAACACCATATATTTT
CDR3aa: CASSLGGDSGNTIYF

v_gene: TRBV15
j_gene: TRBJ2-1
d_gene: TRBD2
abundance: -
CDR3nt: TGTGCCACCAGCATTGCACCGGGACTAGCGGGAGTAAGCTCCTACAATGAGCAGTTCTTC
CDR3aa: CATSIAPGLAGVSSYNEQFF

v_gene: TRBV5-1
j_gene: TRBJ1-4
d_gene: -
abundance: -
CDR3nt: TGCGCCAGTAGAACAGGGAAGTCTAATGAAAAACTGTTTTTT
CDR3aa: CASRTGKSNEKLFF

v_gene: TRBV19
j_gene: TRBJ2-7
d_gene: -
abundance: -
CDR3nt: TGTGCCAGTAGTATCCTCGGGGACTTCTCCTACGAGCAGTACTTC
CDR3aa: CASSILGDFSYEQYF

v_gene: TRBV6-5
j_gene: TRBJ2-7
d_gene: -
abundance: -
CDR3nt: TGTGCCAGCAGTTACTCCCAGCGGGAGTACTTC
CDR3aa: CASSYSQREYF

v_gene: TRBV3-1/TRBV3-2
j_gene: TRBJ1-3
d_gene: -
abundance: few
CDR3nt: TGTGCCAGCAGCCAAGCCGCGGGAGGAAACACCATATATTTT
CDR3aa: CASSQAAGGNTIYF

v_gene: TRBV7-8
j_gene: TRBJ2-5
d_gene: TRBD2
abundance: -
CDR3nt: TGTGCCAGCAGCCGCCGCGGAAGCGGGGTCGAGACCCAGTACTTC
CDR3aa: CASSRRGSGVETQYF

v_gene: TRBV4-1
j_gene: TRBJ2-2
d_gene: TRBD1
abundance: -
CDR3nt: TGCGCCAGCAGCCAAGGTTGGACAGGGGCGGGCACCGGGGAGCTGTTTTTT
CDR3aa: CASSQGWTGAGTGELFF

v_gene: TRBV5-6
j_gene: TRBJ1-1
d_gene: -
abundance: -
CDR3nt: TGTGCCAGCAGCCCAGAGGAGGCTGAAGCTTTCTTT
CDR3aa: CASSPEEAEAFF

v_gene: TRBV18
j_gene: TRBJ1-6
d_gene: -
abundance: -
CDR3nt: TGTGCCAGCTCCCCCTCGGAACAGCCGAATTCACCCCTCCACTTT
CDR3aa: CASSPSEQPNSPLHF

v_gene: TRBV18
j_gene: TRBJ2-7
d_gene: TRBD2
abundance: -
CDR3nt: TGTGCCAGCTCACCCAGCGGGGGGGTAGACGAGCAGTACTTC
CDR3aa: CASSPSGGVDEQYF

v_gene: TRBV6-5
j_gene: TRBJ1-2
d_gene: -
abundance: -
CDR3nt: TGTGCCAGCGCGACGCTCGGAGGGTTCTATGGCTACACCTTC
CDR3aa: CASATLGGFYGYTF

v_gene: TRBV11-2
j_gene: TRBJ2-1
d_gene: -
abundance: -
CDR3nt: TGTGCCAGCAGCTCGATGTCTAGTACGTACAATGAGCAGTTCTTC
CDR3aa: CASSSMSSTYNEQFF

v_gene: TRBV19
j_gene: TRBJ1-2
d_gene: -
abundance: -
CDR3nt: TGTGCCAGTAGTATAGGAGGGTTCTATGGCTACACCTTC
CDR3aa: CASSIGGFYGYTF

v_gene: TRBV29-1
j_gene: TRBJ2-3
d_gene: -
abundance: -
CDR3nt: TGCAGCGTTGAAGAACTAGCCATGGATACGCAGTATTTT
CDR3aa: CSVEELAMDTQYF

v_gene: TRBV5-1
j_gene: TRBJ1-1
d_gene: -
abundance: -
CDR3nt: TGCGCCAGCAGCTTTAGCGGGGTCGCTGAAGCTTTCTTT
CDR3aa: CASSFSGVAEAFF

v_gene: TRBV7-9
j_gene: TRBJ1-2
d_gene: -
abundance: -
CDR3nt: TGTGCCAGCAGCCTCCCGGATGCAGGAAACTATGGCTACACCTTC
CDR3aa: CASSLPDAGNYGYTF

v_gene: TRBV4-1
j_gene: TRBJ1-4
d_gene: TRBD1
abundance: -
CDR3nt: TGCGCCAGCAGCCAAGGTGTTTCAGGGGGCGAAAAACTGTTTTTT
CDR3aa: CASSQGVSGGEKLFF

v_gene: TRBV4-2
j_gene: TRBJ1-5
d_gene: TRBD1
abundance: -
CDR3nt: TGTGCCAGCAGCCAAGAGGTTGGGACAGGGGGGAATCAGCCCCAGCATTTT
CDR3aa: CASSQEVGTGGNQPQHF

v_gene: TRBV6-5
j_gene: TRBJ2-1
d_gene: TRBD2
abundance: -
CDR3nt: TGTGCCAGCAGTTACTCACCTAGCGGGAGTTACAATGAGCAGTTCTTC
CDR3aa: CASSYSPSGSYNEQFF

v_gene: TRBV7-9
j_gene: TRBJ1-3
d_gene: TRBD1
abundance: -
CDR3nt: TGTGCCAGCAGCTCGGACAGGAGCTCTGGAAACACCATATATTTT
CDR3aa: CASSSDRSSGNTIYF

v_gene: TRBV28
j_gene: TRBJ2-3
d_gene: -
abundance: -
CDR3nt: TGTGCCAGCTACAACCCAAGGGAGGGCACAGATACGCAGTATTTT
CDR3aa: CASYNPREGTDTQYF

v_gene: TRBV6-5
j_gene: TRBJ1-1
d_gene: TRBD1
abundance: -
CDR3nt: TGTGCCAGCACCCGACAGGGGGGTGGTACTGAAGCTTTCTTT
CDR3aa: CASTRQGGGTEAFF

v_gene: TRBV18
j_gene: TRBJ2-1
d_gene: TRBD1
abundance: -
CDR3nt: TGTGCCAGCTCCCGAGACAGGGCTGAGCAGTTCTTC
CDR3aa: CASSRDRAEQFF